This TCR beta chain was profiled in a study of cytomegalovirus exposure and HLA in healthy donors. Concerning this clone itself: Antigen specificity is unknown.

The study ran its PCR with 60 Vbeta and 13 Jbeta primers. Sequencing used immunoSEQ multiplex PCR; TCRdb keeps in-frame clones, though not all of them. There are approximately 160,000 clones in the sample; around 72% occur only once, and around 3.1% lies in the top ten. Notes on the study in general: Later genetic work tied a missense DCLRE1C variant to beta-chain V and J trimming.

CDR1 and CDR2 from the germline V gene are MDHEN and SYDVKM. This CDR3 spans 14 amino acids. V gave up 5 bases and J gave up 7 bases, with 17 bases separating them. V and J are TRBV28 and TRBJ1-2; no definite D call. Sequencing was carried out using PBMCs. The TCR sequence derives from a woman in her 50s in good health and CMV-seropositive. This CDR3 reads CASSLPDTYRGYTF. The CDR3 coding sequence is TGTGCCAGCAGTCTACCCGACACCTATCGTGGCTACACCTTC.